The 21 T cell receptor beta chains in this list originate from one sample, sequenced in a study of Graves' ophthalmopathy and Graves' hyperthyroidism. Researchers took RNA transcripts and amplified TCR beta CDR3 regions from them. HTBI-primed RT-PCR formed the first round, and a multiplex PCR formed the second. Each CDR3 protein gets one entry after TCRdb re-called the multiplex PCR reads with MiXCR. The data contain some 240,000 distinct CDR3 sequences, 45% to 55% of them singletons. The sequenced sample was peripheral blood. The receptors were sampled from an adult man with Graves' ophthalmopathy.

The chain combines TRBV29-1 with TRBJ2-7, with 7 nucleotides matching TRBD1. Germline-derived CDR1 and CDR2 are SQVTM and ANQGSEA. Trimming took 3 bases from V and 6 from J; bases not matched to a gene: 11. There are 14 residues in the CDR3. CDR3 amino acids: CSVDWKGAVGEQYF. CDR3 bases: TGCAGCGTTGATTGGAAGGGGGCGGTCGGCGAGCAGTACTTC.

This sequence joins TRBV2 and TRBJ2-2; D not certain. Germline V gives CDR1 SNHLY, CDR2 FYNNEI. The CDR3 has 9 residues. V lost 6 bases and J 8 bases, leaving 1 base between the germline ends. The CDR3 region is CASRGELFF. Written as DNA, the CDR3 is TGTGCCAGCAGAGGGGAGCTGTTTTTT. Using reference TRBV2 and TRBJ2-2 for the parts outside the CDR3, the full variable domain is EPEVTQTPSHQVTQMGQEVILRCVPISNHLYFYWYRQILGQKVEFLVSFYNNEISEKSEIFDDQFSVERPDGSNFTLKIRSTKLEDSAMYFCASRGELFFGEGSRLTVL.

There are a few counts of this clonotype. Here the CDR3 DNA reads TGTGCCAGCAGTGAGGCAGGGGCCTTGAACACTGAAGCTTTCTTT. It codes for CASSEAGALNTEAFF. This rearrangement joins TRBV25-1 to TRBJ1-1; possibly TRBD1 for D (6 bases). Germline CDR1 MGHDK, CDR2 SYGVNS. Deletions cut 3 bases from V and 0 bases from J, with 11 bases between. The CDR3 is 15 residues long.

This chain connects TRBV7-2 to TRBJ2-6; D ambiguous. CDR1 is SGHTA and CDR2 is FQGNSA in the germline V gene. The CDR3 sequence is 13 residues long. Trimming removed 1 base at V and 7 bases at J, with 5 bases between. CDR3 DNA: TGTGCCAGCAGCTTAGGGAACGCCAACGTCCTGACTTTC. Translating gives CASSLGNANVLTF.

On this clonotype itself: At one end, the junction sequence differs from germline, possibly due to a read error. This chain links TRBV5-5 with TRBJ2-3; TRBD1 is a possible D gene (5 bases). Per germline, CDR1 SGHKS and CDR2 YYEKEE (reference sequence). The CDR3 runs 15 residues. The CDR3 nucleotides are TGCGCCAGCAGCTTGCAGGGAATGAGCACAGATACGCAGTATTTT. This sequence encodes CASSLQGMSTDTQYF.

CDR3 residues: CASSQDLRGFYGYTF. In DNA, the CDR3 is TGTGCCAGCAGCCAAGATCTAAGGGGCTTCTATGGCTACACCTTC. The rearrangement uses TRBV14 and TRBJ1-2, with D perhaps matching TRBD1 (5 bases). Germline V gives CDR1 SGHDN, CDR2 FVKESK. The V end lost 0 bases, the J end lost 4 bases, and 12 bases lay between the germline ends. The CDR3 has 15 amino acids. Filled out from reference TRBV14 and TRBJ1-2, the complete variable domain reads EAGVTQFPSHSVIEKGQTVTLRCDPISGHDNLYWYRRVMGKEIKFLLHFVKESKQDESGMPNNRFLAERTGGTYSTLKVQPAELEDSGVYFCASSQDLRGFYGYTFGSGTRLTVV.

In DNA, the CDR3 is TGTGCCAGCAGCTCTGCAGGGGGCATGGATACGCAGTATTTT. Translated: CASSSAGGMDTQYF. The rearrangement uses TRBV7-8 and TRBJ2-3; 8 nucleotides agree with TRBD1. J lost 6 bases, V lost 4 bases, and 6 bases had no gene match. CDR1 SGHVS and CDR2 FQNEAQ come from the germline V gene. The CDR3 runs 14 residues.

CDR3 protein: CATLWGDGAGELFF. The CDR3 bases are TGTGCCACTCTATGGGGGGATGGCGCCGGGGAGCTGTTTTTT. The V and J genes are TRBV19 and TRBJ2-2, with D possibly being TRBD2 (6 bases). The germline V gene encodes CDR1 LNHDA and CDR2 SQIVND (reference sequence). The CDR3 consists of 14 residues. Trimming took 10 bases from V and 6 from J, leaving 18 bases between them.

On this clonotype: One end of the junction does not line up with germline, which may come from a read error. The genes are TRBV15 and TRBJ1-4, with 8 bases that match TRBD1. The germline CDR1 and CDR2 sequences are LNHNV and YYDKDF (reference sequence). The CDR3 has 18 residues. CDR3 residues: CAASRDLTGVWTNEKLFF. As DNA, the CDR3 is TGTGCCGCCAGCAGAGATCTGACAGGGGTGTGGACTAATGAAAAACTGTTTTTT.

This chain connects TRBV5-4 to TRBJ1-2; D remains ambiguous. Germline CDR1 is SGHNT and CDR2 is YYREEE (reference sequence). The CDR3 contains 14 residues. With 5 bases removed from V and 4 bases from J, the gap between germline ends came to 15 bases. Here the CDR3 DNA reads TGTGCCAGCAGTGAAGGATCAGTTCTCTATGGCTACACCTTC. Amino acids: CASSEGSVLYGYTF.

CDR3 in amino acids: CASRVGKGAQTPQHF. The CDR3 bases are TGTGCCAGCAGAGTTGGTAAGGGGGCCCAAACACCCCAGCATTTT. The chain couples TRBV2 to TRBJ1-5; 7 nucleotides line up with TRBD1. Germline CDR1 SNHLY, CDR2 FYNNEI. V trimming: 6 bases; J trimming: 10 bases; junction bases outside the gene matches: 15. This CDR3 is 15 amino acids long.

This chain links TRBV5-4 with TRBJ2-7; D might be TRBD1 or TRBD2, each matching 5 bases. This CDR3 is built from 15 residues. The ends were cut back, 3 bases at V and 0 bases at J, with 13 bases in the middle. Per the germline V gene, CDR1 is SGHNT and CDR2 is YYREEE (reference sequence). The chain's CDR3 is CASSSGPQLSYEQYF. The CDR3 DNA follows: TGTGCCAGCAGCTCGGGACCCCAGCTCTCCTACGAGCAGTACTTC. The full variable domain, its missing parts supplied by reference TRBV5-4 and TRBJ2-7, is ETGVTQSPTHLIKTRGQQVTLRCSSQSGHNTVSWYQQALGQGPQFIFQYYREEENGRGNFPPRFSGLQFPNYSSELNVNALELDDSALYLCASSSGPQLSYEQYFGPGTRLTVT.

This chain connects TRBV7-9 to TRBJ1-2; the D is unclear. The V end was cut by 0 bases, the J end by 0 bases, with 8 bases between. CDR3 length: 15 residues. Germline V gene sequence: CDR1 SEHNR, CDR2 FQNEAQ (reference sequence). The CDR3 DNA reads TGTGCCAGCAGCTTAGCGTTTGGACCTAACTATGGCTACACCTTC. Amino acids: CASSLAFGPNYGYTF.

This clonotype appeared once. V gene TRBV6-5 combines with J gene TRBJ1-2, with 7 bases lining up with TRBD1. Germline V gene lookup returns CDR1 MNHEY and CDR2 SVGAGI. The CDR3 length is 13 residues. After removal of 0 bases from V and 6 bases from J, the junction contained 1 base not matched to a gene. CDR3 amino acids: CASSYSTGDGYTF. CDR3 in DNA: TGTGCCAGCAGTTACTCCACAGGGGATGGCTACACCTTC.

This clonotype came up many times. The V call is TRBV10-3, the J call TRBJ1-2; D might be TRBD1 (5 bases). The CDR3 sequence is 15 residues long. V shed 10 bases and J shed 3 bases, with 21 bases lying between them. Germline V gives CDR1 ENHRY, CDR2 SYGVKD. The CDR3 is CATGRPVEVDYGYTF. DNA for the CDR3: TGTGCCACAGGGAGACCCGTCGAGGTCGACTATGGCTACACCTTC.

Here the CDR3 reads CASSRPGQGERGYTF. The CDR3 bases are TGCGCCAGCAGCCGTCCGGGACAGGGAGAGCGTGGCTACACCTTC. This chain connects TRBV4-1 to TRBJ1-2, with 9 bases lining up with TRBD1. Trimming at V came to 4 bases and at J to 7 bases, leaving 10 bases not matched to a gene. In germline, CDR1 is MGHRA, CDR2 YSYEKL. CDR3 length: 15 amino acids.

The DNA for the CDR3 is TGCGCCAGCAGCTTGCAAGAAATCAATGAGCAGTACTTC. Amino acid sequence: CASSLQEINEQYF. This chain joins TRBV5-1 and TRBJ2-7; no clear D gene. Trimming shortened V by 1 base and J by 7 bases, and 12 bases separated the two germline ends. The CDR3 has 13 amino acids. Germline assignment: CDR1 SGHRS and CDR2 YFSETQ.

This chain joins TRBV4-1 and TRBJ1-5; D might be TRBD1 (5 bases). This CDR3 has 16 residues. Germline V CDR1 and CDR2: MGHRA, YSYEKL. Trimming stripped 5 bases from V and 3 bases from J, with 17 bases between. The CDR3 DNA is TGCGCCAGCAGCTCCACCCCGGGACCGATCAATCAGCCCCAGCATTTT. As protein: CASSSTPGPINQPQHF.

The chain carries TRBV7-8 and TRBJ2-7; 7 bases agree with TRBD2. Losses at the gene ends were 1 base for V and 6 bases for J; bases not matched to a gene: 6. CDR3 length: 14 amino acids. Germline values: CDR1 SGHVS, CDR2 FQNEAQ. CDR3: CASSLGLTGGEQYF. CDR3 coding DNA: TGTGCCAGCAGCTTAGGTCTCACGGGAGGCGAGCAGTACTTC.

For this clonotype: The conserved closing phenylalanine or tryptophan is absent in this CDR3, likely reflecting a read error. This chain connects TRBV12-3 or TRBV12-4 to TRBJ1-5; D gene unclear. V was shortened by 4 bases and J by 0 bases, with 13 bases between the two germline ends. The CDR3 consists of 16 residues. The CDR3 here is CASSYSVPYSNQPQHL. CDR3 sequence (DNA): TGTGCCAGCAGTTACTCGGTTCCGTATAGCAATCAGCCCCAGCATTTG.

V is TRBV4-1 and J is TRBJ2-2, with TRBD1 matching 10 bases. CDR3 size: 14 residues. J lost 7 bases, V lost 6 bases, and 5 bases had no gene match. Germline V gives CDR1 MGHRA, CDR2 YSYEKL. CDR3 nucleotides: TGCGCCAGCAGACGGGACAGGGGCGACGGGGAGCTGTTTTTT. This translates into CASRRDRGDGELFF.